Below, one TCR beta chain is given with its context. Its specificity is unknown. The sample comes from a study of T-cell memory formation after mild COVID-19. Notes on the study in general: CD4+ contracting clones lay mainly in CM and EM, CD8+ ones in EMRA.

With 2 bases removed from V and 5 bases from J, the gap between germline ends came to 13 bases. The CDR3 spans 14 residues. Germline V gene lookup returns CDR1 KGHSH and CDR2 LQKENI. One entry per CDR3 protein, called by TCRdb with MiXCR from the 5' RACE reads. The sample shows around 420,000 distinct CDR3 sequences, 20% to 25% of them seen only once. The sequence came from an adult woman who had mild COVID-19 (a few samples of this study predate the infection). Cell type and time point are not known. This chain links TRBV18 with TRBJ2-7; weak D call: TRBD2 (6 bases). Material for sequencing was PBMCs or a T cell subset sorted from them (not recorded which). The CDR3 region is CASSPVAGWNEQYF. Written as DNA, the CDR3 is TGTGCCAGCTCACCAGTGGCGGGGTGGAACGAGCAGTACTTC.